The 23 T cell receptor beta chains presented below share a single source sample, sequenced in a study of OX40 agonist ivuxolimab in advanced cancers. The protocol was immunoSEQ multiplex PCR, while the TCRdb copy is restricted to in-frame clones and leaves out a portion. This sample carries approximately 74,000 clones, over 75% of them seen once, and the ten largest clones take 5.5%. The sample consisted of CD4+ or CD8+ T cells sorted from blood, taken in a trial of the OX40 agonist ivuxolimab. These receptors were taken from an adult with an advanced solid tumor such as melanoma, head and neck, liver or kidney cancer.

The gene calls are TRBV28 and TRBJ2-7, with D possibly called TRBD1 or TRBD2 (6 bases each). Trimming stripped 1 base from V and 3 bases from J, with 10 bases between. Per the germline V gene, CDR1 is MDHEN and CDR2 is SYDVKM. CDR3 length equals 14 residues. CDR3 coding DNA: TGTGCCAGCAGTTTATCGGGGGCGGACTACGAGCAGTACGTC. This sequence encodes CASSLSGADYEQYV.

This clone showed up just once. The gene calls are TRBV30 and TRBJ1-5, with TRBD1 matching 11 bases. The germline V gene encodes CDR1 GTSNPN and CDR2 SVGIG (reference sequence). The V and J ends lost 4 bases and 4 bases, in that order; junction bases with no gene match: 6. This CDR3 is 15 amino acids long. CDR3 sequence (DNA): TGTGCCTGGACCCCGGGGACAGGGGGGAATCAGCCCCAGCATTTT. Amino acids: CAWTPGTGGNQPQHF.

This clone was seen once. V gene TRBV10-3 combines with J gene TRBJ2-5; possibly TRBD1 for D (5 bases). This CDR3 has 13 amino acids. Germline V gene sequence: CDR1 ENHRY, CDR2 SYGVKD. The ends were cut back, 6 bases at V and 4 bases at J, with 12 bases in the middle. CDR3 coding DNA: TGTGCCATCAGAAAGGGGTCCCTAGAGACCCAGTACTTC. This encodes CAIRKGSLETQYF.

V and J are TRBV2 and TRBJ2-7; 8 positions match TRBD1. CDR3 length equals 12 residues. Trimming cost V 6 bases and J 7 bases; bases outside gene matches: 5. CDR1 and CDR2 (germline): SNHLY, FYNNEI. CDR3 coding DNA: TGTGCCAGCAGGCCAGGGGGCCAAGAGCAGTACGTC. Translating gives CASRPGGQEQYV.

The rearrangement links TRBV28 to TRBJ1-5; possible D gene TRBD1, 5 bases. V lost 6 bases and J 4 bases, leaving 16 bases between the germline ends. Germline lookup yields CDR1 MDHEN and CDR2 SYDVKM. This CDR3 comprises 15 residues. The CDR3 reads CASSPRGSGNQPQHF. The CDR3 nucleotides are TGTGCCAGCAGCCCAAGGGGCTCTGGGAATCAGCCCCAGCATTTT.

In this sample, this clone turned up a few times. The chain employs TRBV19 and TRBJ2-6; D uncertain. This CDR3 comprises 15 residues. The V gene's germline CDR1 is LNHDA and CDR2 SQIVND (reference sequence). Deletions cut 3 bases from V and 0 bases from J, with 6 bases between. CDR3 residues: CASSIDGSGANVLTF. The CDR3 region has the DNA TGTGCCAGTAGTATTGATGGCTCTGGGGCCAACGTCCTGACTTTC.

The genes are TRBV5-6 and TRBJ1-2, with D unclear. Germline-derived CDR1 and CDR2 are SGHDT and YYEEEE. The length of the CDR3 is 14 residues. V was pared by 0 bases and J by 1 base, with 7 bases between. CDR3 sequence: CASSLGWDNYGYTF. CDR3 bases: TGTGCCAGCAGCTTGGGATGGGATAACTATGGCTACACCTTC.

This clone was found once. This chain joins TRBV7-9 and TRBJ2-2, with TRBD1 matching over 7 bases. Trimming took 5 bases from V and 0 from J; bases not matched to a gene: 9. The CDR3 spans 17 residues. Germline V gene lookup returns CDR1 SEHNR and CDR2 FQNEAQ (reference sequence). CDR3 amino acids: CASSAPLGQTNTGELFF. CDR3 nucleotides: TGTGCCAGCAGCGCCCCGTTGGGACAGACGAACACCGGGGAGCTGTTTTTT.

In nucleotides, the CDR3 is TGTGCCAGCAGCCGGACAGGGGAGGAGACCCAGTACTTC. This codes for CASSRTGEETQYF. V usage is TRBV7-9 and J usage is TRBJ2-5, with 9 bases that match TRBD1. The length of the CDR3 is 13 residues. The germline CDR1 and CDR2 sequences are SEHNR and FQNEAQ (reference sequence). The junction had 3 bases not matched to a gene; V was cut back by 5 bases and J by 5 bases.

The chain links TRBV19 to TRBJ2-7; TRBD2 might be the D (5 bases). This CDR3 is built from 17 residues. Germline CDR1 reads LNHDA; CDR2 reads SQIVND (reference sequence). V was pared by 3 bases and J by 0 bases, with 18 bases between. CDR3 in amino acids: CASSIAVSGRSSYEQYF. The CDR3 region has the DNA TGTGCCAGTAGTATCGCCGTTTCGGGGAGAAGCTCCTACGAGCAGTACTTC.

This chain links TRBV18 with TRBJ2-7; D ambiguous. V was trimmed by 3 bases and J by 0 bases, leaving 12 bases between them. There are 15 residues in the CDR3. CDR1 is KGHSH, CDR2 LQKENI, per germline. The CDR3 region has the DNA TGTGCCAGCTCACCGAGGCAGGAAAACTCCTACGAGCAGTACTTC. Translation: CASSPRQENSYEQYF.

This chain joins TRBV2 and TRBJ2-3; 11 bases fit TRBD2. The CDR3 extends over 16 amino acids. V gave up 10 bases and J gave up 6 bases; unmatched junction bases: 15. CDR1 and CDR2 (germline): SNHLY, FYNNEI. The CDR3 here is CATTLDSGGAKDTQYF. CDR3 nucleotide sequence: TGTGCCACTACCCTAGATAGCGGGGGGGCTAAGGATACGCAGTATTTT.

V gene TRBV28 combines with J gene TRBJ1-1, with unresolved D. The germline V gene encodes CDR1 MDHEN and CDR2 SYDVKM. V lost 4 bases and J 13 bases, leaving 19 bases between the germline ends. The CDR3 covers 13 residues. In DNA form, the CDR3 reads TGTGCCAGCAGTTCCCCCGGGTCTCCTCGGGGTTTCTTT. Translating gives CASSSPGSPRGFF.

This chain joins TRBV18 and TRBJ2-5; perhaps D is TRBD1 or TRBD2 (5 bases each). With 3 bases removed from V and 3 bases from J, the gap between germline ends came to 11 bases. The CDR3 covers 14 residues. Germline CDR1 and CDR2: KGHSH and LQKENI. CDR3 sequence (DNA): TGTGCCAGCTCACCTGGGACGCAAGAAGAGACCCAGTACTTC. Translation: CASSPGTQEETQYF. The full variable domain, its missing parts supplied by reference TRBV18 and TRBJ2-5, is NAGVMQNPRHLVRRRGQEARLRCSPMKGHSHVYWYRQLPEEGLKFMVYLQKENIIDESGMPKERFSAEFPKEGPSILRIQQVVRGDSAAYFCASSPGTQEETQYFGPGTRLLVL.

This chain connects TRBV5-8 to TRBJ1-2; possible D gene TRBD1, 6 bases. CDR3 length equals 13 residues. CDR1 is SGHTS and CDR2 is YDEGEE in the germline V gene. Trimming removed 4 bases at V and 4 bases at J, with 11 bases between. CDR3 in amino acids: CASSLDSLYGYTF. The DNA of the CDR3 is TGTGCCAGCAGCCTGGACAGCCTCTATGGCTACACCTTC.

V and J are TRBV7-2 and TRBJ2-7; possibly TRBD2 for D (6 bases). Germline loops: CDR1 SGHTA, CDR2 FQGNSA. V lost 4 bases and J 1 base, leaving 14 bases between the germline ends. The CDR3 sequence is 15 residues long. In DNA, the CDR3 is TGTGCCAGCAGCTCCCTACTGGGGACTTCCTACGAGCAGTACTTC. It translates to CASSSLLGTSYEQYF.

The chain combines TRBV7-2 with TRBJ2-2; no definite D call. The V end lost 6 bases, the J end lost 5 bases, and 16 bases lay between the germline ends. This CDR3 is built from 15 residues. Per germline, CDR1 SGHTA and CDR2 FQGNSA. CDR3 protein: CASRSSRLRTGELFF. In nucleotides, the CDR3 is TGTGCCAGCAGATCCAGCCGACTGCGGACCGGGGAGCTGTTTTTT.

The V and J genes are TRBV7-2 and TRBJ2-4; TRBD2 matches at 13 bases. Germline V gene sequence: CDR1 SGHTA, CDR2 FQGNSA. The CDR3 contains 15 residues. V dropped 6 bases and J dropped 8; count of bases not matched to a gene: 7. Here the CDR3 reads CASSGTSGTRDIQYF. DNA for the CDR3: TGTGCCAGCAGTGGGACTAGCGGGACCCGGGACATTCAGTACTTC. Supplemented by reference TRBV7-2 and TRBJ2-4, the full variable domain reads GAGVSQSPSNKVTEKGKDVELRCDPISGHTALYWYRQSLGQGLEFLIYFQGNSAPDKSGLPSDRFSAERTGGSVSTLTIQRTQQEDSAVYLCASSGTSGTRDIQYFGAGTRLSVL.

The V and J genes are TRBV6-5 and TRBJ1-2; 9 bases are a match to TRBD1. V was pared by 6 bases and J by 8 bases, with 10 bases of the junction left unmatched. Germline-derived CDR1 and CDR2 are MNHEY and SVGAGI. The CDR3 is 14 residues long. DNA for the CDR3: TGTGCCAGCAGAGTTCGGGGACAGGGCGCCGGCTACACCTTC. Translating it yields CASRVRGQGAGYTF.

The chain has TRBV28 and TRBJ1-3; D uncertain. V was trimmed by 1 base and J by 0 bases, leaving 22 bases between them. Germline V gene data show CDR1 as MDHEN and CDR2 as SYDVKM. The CDR3 has 20 amino acids. The CDR3 DNA is TGTGCCAGCAGTTTATCTTCTCCCCTCTTGGACCAGCTCTCTGGAAACACCATATATTTT. Protein product: CASSLSSPLLDQLSGNTIYF.

The V gene is TRBV5-5, the J gene TRBJ1-5; D possibly corresponds to TRBD1 (6 bases). The V end was cut by 0 bases, the J end by 9 bases, with 10 bases between. Germline V gene data show CDR1 as SGHKS and CDR2 as YYEKEE (reference sequence). The CDR3 runs to 13 residues. CDR3 loop: CASSLVGGAPQHF. In DNA, the CDR3 is TGTGCCAGCAGCTTGGTCGGGGGCGCGCCCCAGCATTTT.

This clone was seen only once. V is TRBV4-1 and J is TRBJ2-1, with D hard to call. The length of the CDR3 is 13 residues. Germline loops: CDR1 MGHRA, CDR2 YSYEKL. V lost 1 base and J 12 bases, leaving 13 bases between the germline ends. The CDR3 sequence: CASSQVPLVGQFF. The CDR3 DNA sequence: TGCGCCAGCAGCCAAGTCCCCCTAGTGGGGCAGTTCTTC.

The chain combines TRBV13 with TRBJ2-1, with TRBD2 as a possible D gene (6 bases). V gave up 1 base and J gave up 6 bases, with 13 bases separating them. Germline V gene sequence: CDR1 PRHDT, CDR2 FYEKMQ (reference sequence). The CDR3 runs 15 residues. CDR3 bases: TGTGCCAGCAGCTTAGCCTCGGGGGTGTCCAATGAGCAGTTCTTC. It specifies CASSLASGVSNEQFF. The full variable domain, with the rest looked up from reference TRBV13 and TRBJ2-1, is AAGVIQSPRHLIKEKRETATLKCYPIPRHDTVYWYQQGPGQDPQFLISFYEKMQSDKGSIPDRFSAQQFSDYHSELNMSSLELGDSALYFCASSLASGVSNEQFFGPGTRLTVL.